This T cell receptor (beta chain) was retrieved from a study of T cell clusters in autoimmune cytopenias. Study summary: Per sample, median TRB depth was approximately 54,000 reads, yielding a median roughly 2,000 distinct clonotypes. Notes on the study in general: Primary autoimmune cytopenia patients seemingly lacked the physiological T cell clusters found in healthy donors. TRB repertoire shifts in secondary cytopenia and chronic lymphocytic leukemia mostly reflected lymphoma, not autoimmunity. Exclusive TRB clusters were around 3-fold more numerous in healthy donors than in active autoimmune hepatitis.

TRB was amplified from approximately 250 ng of peripheral blood genomic DNA per sample. Multiplex touch-down PCR amplified TRB using TRB-A and TRB-B pools in one tube. TCRdb re-called the multiplex PCR reads and shows each CDR3 protein once, DNA omitted. Its listing shows roughly 8,100 distinct CDR3 sequences. Germline V gives CDR1 SGHDN, CDR2 FVKESK. This CDR3 comprises 13 residues. As concerns this clonotype: What it binds is unknown.

The origin of this receptor is a human donor with an autoimmune cytopenia or autoimmune hepatitis (not recorded which). Sequences were obtained from peripheral blood. The chain has TRBV14 and TRBJ1-5. The CDR3 spells CASSHSGGGPQHF.